This T cell receptor beta chain was sequenced during a study of blood T cell repertoires in COVID-19. Study-wide background: The United States, Italy and Spain provided the acute and convalescent COVID-19 samples.

Original processing methods: Cell counts per sample came from amplifying reference gene primers. Some clones are missing from TCRdb's copy, which holds only in-frame ones; the method was immunoSEQ multiplex PCR. V and J calls plus clone size are reproduced from that table; the DNA served to infer D and trimming. The sample carries hundreds of thousands of clones, roughly 91% recorded once. This clone has a handful of counts. After removal of 5 bases from V and 3 bases from J, the junction contained 1 base not matched to a gene. Germline CDR1 is MDHEN and CDR2 is SYDVKM. This CDR3 comprises 13 residues.

The rearrangement links TRBV28 to TRBJ1-1; 9 positions match TRBD1. The source is a woman in her forties or fifties with COVID-19, enrolled during active disease. The sequenced sample was peripheral blood. CDR3 coding DNA: TGTGCCAGCAGTGACAGGGGGGACACTGAAGCTTTCTTT. This codes for CASSDRGDTEAFF.